This record covers a single T cell receptor (beta chain). As yet, its antigen is unknown. This entry comes from a study of shared clonotypes between healthy human individuals. Study-level findings and limits: Sampling was confined to blood; repertoires within tissues likely differ. Clonotype sharing among the donors was expected to vary with sequencing depth. The study's rarefaction showed incomplete sorted-subset sequencing despite large depth.

The V end lost 5 bases, the J end lost 4 bases, and 6 bases lay between the germline ends. CDR1 and CDR2 from the germline V gene are SGHDN and FVKESK. The CDR3 has 12 amino acids. Each sorted subset replicate got 200 ng genomic DNA, around 29,000 genomes. Clones were sequenced by immunoSEQ multiplex PCR, and TCRdb holds only the in-frame ones, with some missing. This sample yields some 2,500,000 clones, of which roughly 93% are seen a single time; about 0.39% belongs to the top ten. The specimen sequenced was naive CD4+ T cells from PBMCs. Subset of the sample: CD45RA+ positively selected. The sequence was obtained from a young man in good health. Some clones in this sample may be carry-over from other donors' samples. The chain has TRBV14 and TRBJ1-3; no definite D call. CDR3 nucleotides: TGTGCCAGCAGCGCCTTCGGAAACACCATATATTTT. It is translated as CASSAFGNTIYF. The full variable domain, completed using reference TRBV14 and TRBJ1-3, is EAGVTQFPSHSVIEKGQTVTLRCDPISGHDNLYWYRRVMGKEIKFLLHFVKESKQDESGMPNNRFLAERTGGTYSTLKVQPAELEDSGVYFCASSAFGNTIYFGEGSWLTVV.